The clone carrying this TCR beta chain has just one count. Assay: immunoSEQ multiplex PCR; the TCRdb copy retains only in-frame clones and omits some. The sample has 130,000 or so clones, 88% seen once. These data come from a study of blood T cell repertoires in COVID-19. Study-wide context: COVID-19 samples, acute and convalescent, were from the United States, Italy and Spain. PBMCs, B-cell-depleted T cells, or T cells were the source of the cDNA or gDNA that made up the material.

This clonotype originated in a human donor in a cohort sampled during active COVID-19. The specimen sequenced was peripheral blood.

The CDR3 sequence: CASSFSPAGFRDEQYF. CDR3 sequence (DNA): TGTGCCAGCAGTTTCTCGCCGGCGGGATTCAGGGACGAGCAGTACTTC. The chain couples TRBV27 to TRBJ2-7, with D maybe TRBD2 (6 bases). Per the germline V gene, CDR1 is MNHEY and CDR2 is SMNVEV (reference sequence). The V and J ends lost 3 bases and 5 bases respectively, with 20 bases between them. This CDR3 contains 16 residues.